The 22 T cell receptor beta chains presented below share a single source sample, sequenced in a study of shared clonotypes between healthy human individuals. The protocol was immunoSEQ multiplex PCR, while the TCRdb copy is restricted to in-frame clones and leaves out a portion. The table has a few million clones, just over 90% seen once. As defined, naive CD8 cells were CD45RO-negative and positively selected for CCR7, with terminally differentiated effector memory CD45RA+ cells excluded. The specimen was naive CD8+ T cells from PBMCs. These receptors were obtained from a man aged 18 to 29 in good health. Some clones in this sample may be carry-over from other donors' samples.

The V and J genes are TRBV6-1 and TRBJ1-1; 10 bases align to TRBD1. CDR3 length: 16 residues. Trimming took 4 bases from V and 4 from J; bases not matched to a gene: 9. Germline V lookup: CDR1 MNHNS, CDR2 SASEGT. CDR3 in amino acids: CASSGDRGWFSTEAFF. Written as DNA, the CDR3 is TGTGCCAGCAGTGGGGACAGGGGCTGGTTTAGCACTGAAGCTTTCTTT.

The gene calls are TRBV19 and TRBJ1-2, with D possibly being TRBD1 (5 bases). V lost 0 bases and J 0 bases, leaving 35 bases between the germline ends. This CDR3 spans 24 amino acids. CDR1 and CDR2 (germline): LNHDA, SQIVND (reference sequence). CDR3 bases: TGTGCCAGTAGTATAGATCTCTCGGGACTGAGTCCTCTCGTGCCCAGAACTTCTAACTATGGCTACACCTTC. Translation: CASSIDLSGLSPLVPRTSNYGYTF.

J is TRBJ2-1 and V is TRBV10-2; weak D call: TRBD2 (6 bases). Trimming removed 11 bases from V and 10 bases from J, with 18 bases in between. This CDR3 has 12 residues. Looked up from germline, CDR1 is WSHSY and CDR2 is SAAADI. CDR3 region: CAGGGSVMEQFF. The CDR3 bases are TGCGCCGGTGGGGGGAGCGTAATGGAGCAGTTCTTC.

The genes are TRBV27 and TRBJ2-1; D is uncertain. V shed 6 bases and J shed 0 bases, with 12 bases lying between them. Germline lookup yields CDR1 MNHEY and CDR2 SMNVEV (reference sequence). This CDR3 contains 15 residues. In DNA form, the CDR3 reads TGTGCCAGCAGGGACGGGTTAAGCTCCTACAATGAGCAGTTCTTC. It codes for CASRDGLSSYNEQFF.

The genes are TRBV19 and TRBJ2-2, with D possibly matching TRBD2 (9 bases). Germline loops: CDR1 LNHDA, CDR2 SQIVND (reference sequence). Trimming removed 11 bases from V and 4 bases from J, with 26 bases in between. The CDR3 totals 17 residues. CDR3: CAPQGAGGLLVTGELFF. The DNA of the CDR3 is TGTGCCCCCCAGGGGGCGGGAGGGCTCCTCGTCACCGGGGAGCTGTTTTTT.

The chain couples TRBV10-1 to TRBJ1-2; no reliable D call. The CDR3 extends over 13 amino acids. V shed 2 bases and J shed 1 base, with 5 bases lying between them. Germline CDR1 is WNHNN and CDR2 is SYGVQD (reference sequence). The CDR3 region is CASSEGINYGYTF. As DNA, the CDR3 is TGCGCCAGCAGTGAGGGGATTAACTATGGCTACACCTTC.

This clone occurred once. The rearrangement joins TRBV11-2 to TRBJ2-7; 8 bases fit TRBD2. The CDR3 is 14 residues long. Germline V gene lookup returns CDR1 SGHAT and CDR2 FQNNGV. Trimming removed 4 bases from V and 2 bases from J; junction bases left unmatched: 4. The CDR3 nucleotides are TGTGCCAGCAGCTCGGGGACTAGGGCCTACGAGCAGTACTTC. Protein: CASSSGTRAYEQYF.

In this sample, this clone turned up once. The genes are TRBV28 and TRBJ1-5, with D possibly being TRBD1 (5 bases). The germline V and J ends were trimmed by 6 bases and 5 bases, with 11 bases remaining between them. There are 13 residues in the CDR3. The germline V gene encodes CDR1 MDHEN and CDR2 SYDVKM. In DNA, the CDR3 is TGTGCCAGCAGACCCCGGGGGTATCAGCCCCAGCATTTT. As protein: CASRPRGYQPQHF.

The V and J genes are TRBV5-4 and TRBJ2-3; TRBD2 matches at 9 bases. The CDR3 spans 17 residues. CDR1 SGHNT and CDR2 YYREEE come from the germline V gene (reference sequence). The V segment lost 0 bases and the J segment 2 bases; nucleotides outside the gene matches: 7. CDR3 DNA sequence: TGTGCCAGCAGCTTGGAGGGACTAGCAGAACTCACAGATACGCAGTATTTT. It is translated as CASSLEGLAELTDTQYF.

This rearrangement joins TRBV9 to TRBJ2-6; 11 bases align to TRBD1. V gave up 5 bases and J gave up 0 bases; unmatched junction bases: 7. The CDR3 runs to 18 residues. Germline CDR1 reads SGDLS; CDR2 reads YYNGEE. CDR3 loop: CASSITGTGGSGANVLTF. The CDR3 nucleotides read TGTGCCAGCAGTATTACCGGGACAGGGGGCTCTGGGGCCAACGTCCTGACTTTC. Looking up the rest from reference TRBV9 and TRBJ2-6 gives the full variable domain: DSGVTQTPKHLITATGQRVTLRCSPRSGDLSVYWYQQSLDQGLQFLIQYYNGEERAKGNILERFSAQQFPDLHSELNLSSLELGDSALYFCASSITGTGGSGANVLTFGAGSRLTVL.

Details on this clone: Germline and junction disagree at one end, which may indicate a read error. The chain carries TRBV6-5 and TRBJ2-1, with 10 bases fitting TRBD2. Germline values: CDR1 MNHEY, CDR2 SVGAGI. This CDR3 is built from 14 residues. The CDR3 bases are TGTGCCAGCGCCGGGACTAGCGCCTATAATGAGCAGTTCTTC. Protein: CASAGTSAYNEQFF.

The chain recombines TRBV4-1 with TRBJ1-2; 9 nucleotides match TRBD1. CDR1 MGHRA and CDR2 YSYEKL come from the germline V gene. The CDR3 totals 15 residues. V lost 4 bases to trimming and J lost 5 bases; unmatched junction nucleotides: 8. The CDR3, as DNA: TGCGCCAGCAGCCCACAACCGGGACAGGGATATGGCTACACCTTC. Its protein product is CASSPQPGQGYGYTF.

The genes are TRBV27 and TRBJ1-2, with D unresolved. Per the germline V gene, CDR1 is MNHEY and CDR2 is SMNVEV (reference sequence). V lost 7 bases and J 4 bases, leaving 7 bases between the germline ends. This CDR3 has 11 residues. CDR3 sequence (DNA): TGTGCCAGCACCCCTTCCTATGGCTACACCTTC. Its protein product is CASTPSYGYTF.

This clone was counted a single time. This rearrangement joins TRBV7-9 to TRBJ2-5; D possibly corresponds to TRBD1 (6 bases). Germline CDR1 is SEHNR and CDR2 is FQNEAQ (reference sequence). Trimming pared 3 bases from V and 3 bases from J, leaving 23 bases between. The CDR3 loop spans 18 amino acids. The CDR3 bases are TGTGCCAGCAGCTTGAAGTTCGGACAGCTCCTTAGTAAAGAGACCCAGTACTTC. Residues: CASSLKFGQLLSKETQYF.

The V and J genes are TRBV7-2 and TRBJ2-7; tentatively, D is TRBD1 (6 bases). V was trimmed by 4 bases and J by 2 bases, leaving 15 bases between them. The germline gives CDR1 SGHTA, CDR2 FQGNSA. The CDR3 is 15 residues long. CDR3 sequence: CASSSRQELTYEQYF. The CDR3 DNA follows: TGTGCCAGCAGCTCGCGACAGGAGCTAACCTACGAGCAGTACTTC.

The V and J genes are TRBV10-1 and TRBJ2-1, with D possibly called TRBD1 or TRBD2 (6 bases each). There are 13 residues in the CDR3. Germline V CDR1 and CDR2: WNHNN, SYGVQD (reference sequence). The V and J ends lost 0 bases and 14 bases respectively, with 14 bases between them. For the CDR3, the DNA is TGCGCCAGCAGTGAGTCTCCCGGGGGCAACAAGTTCTTC. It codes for CASSESPGGNKFF.

This chain's CDR3 is CASRAVRDTQYF. As DNA, the CDR3 is TGTGCCAGCAGGGCAGTTAGAGATACGCAGTATTTT. V gene TRBV27 combines with J gene TRBJ2-3; D is ambiguous. The V gene's germline CDR1 is MNHEY and CDR2 SMNVEV (reference sequence). The CDR3 length is 12 residues. Trimming stripped 6 bases from V and 5 bases from J, with 9 bases between.

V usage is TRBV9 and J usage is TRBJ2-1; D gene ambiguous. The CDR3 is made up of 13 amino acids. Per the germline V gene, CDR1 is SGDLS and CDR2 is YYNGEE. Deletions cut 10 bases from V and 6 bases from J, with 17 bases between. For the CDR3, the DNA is TGTGCCGGAACGAAAGTGGGAACCAATGAGCAGTTCTTC. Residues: CAGTKVGTNEQFF.

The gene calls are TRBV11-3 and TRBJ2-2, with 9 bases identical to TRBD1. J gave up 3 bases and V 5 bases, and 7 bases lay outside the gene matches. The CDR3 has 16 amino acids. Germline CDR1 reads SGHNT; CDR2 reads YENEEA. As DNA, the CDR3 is TGTGCCAGCAGCCGATGGACAGGGGCCGACACCGGGGAGCTGTTTTTT. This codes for CASSRWTGADTGELFF.

CDR3 residues: CASSSLAISYNEQFF. The DNA of the CDR3 is TGTGCCAGCAGCTCCCTAGCGATTTCCTACAATGAGCAGTTCTTC. V gene TRBV5-6 combines with J gene TRBJ2-1; perhaps TRBD2 as D (6 bases). V was cut by 3 bases and J by 1 base, with 11 bases left in between. CDR1 and CDR2 (germline): SGHDT, YYEEEE. The length of the CDR3 is 15 residues. The entire variable domain, with the rest obtained from reference TRBV5-6 and TRBJ2-1, is as follows: DAGVTQSPTHLIKTRGQQVTLRCSPKSGHDTVSWYQQALGQGPQFIFQYYEEEERQRGNFPDRFSGHQFPNYSSELNVNALLLGDSALYLCASSSLAISYNEQFFGPGTRLTVL.

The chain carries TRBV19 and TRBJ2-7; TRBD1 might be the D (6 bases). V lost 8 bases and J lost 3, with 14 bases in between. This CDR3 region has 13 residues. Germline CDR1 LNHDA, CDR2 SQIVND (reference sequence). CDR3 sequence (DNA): TGTGCCAGTGGTTTCAGGGGTAGCTACGAGCAGTACTTC. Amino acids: CASGFRGSYEQYF.

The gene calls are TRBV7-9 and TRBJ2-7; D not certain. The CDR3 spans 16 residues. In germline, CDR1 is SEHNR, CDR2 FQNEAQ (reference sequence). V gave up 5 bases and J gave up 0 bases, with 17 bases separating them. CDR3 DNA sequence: TGTGCCAGCAGCAGCCCCAACGGCGATTTCTCCTACGAGCAGTACTTC. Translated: CASSSPNGDFSYEQYF.